These 7 T cell receptor beta chains came from one sample sequenced in a study of cytomegalovirus exposure and HLA in healthy donors. PCR was performed using 60 Vbeta and 13 Jbeta primers. Assay used: immunoSEQ multiplex PCR; TCRdb lists only in-frame clones, some missing. The data show roughly 120,000 clones, with 55% to 75% seen just once and about 7.8% held by the top ten. The material sequenced was PBMCs. Source of these receptors: a middle-aged woman in good health and CMV-seropositive.

V and J are TRBV7-2 and TRBJ2-1; 10 nucleotides match TRBD1. CDR1 and CDR2 (germline): SGHTA, FQGNSA. V lost 0 bases to trimming and J lost 10 bases; unmatched junction nucleotides: 12. This CDR3 contains 17 residues. In DNA form, the CDR3 reads TGTGCCAGCAGCTTAGCGGGGACAGGGGATTTTGGGACGGAGCAGTTCTTC. Translated: CASSLAGTGDFGTEQFF.

The chain employs TRBV6-4 and TRBJ2-5; possible D gene TRBD1, 6 bases. Trimming shortened V by 8 bases and J by 4 bases, and 32 bases separated the two germline ends. The CDR3 totals 19 residues. Germline CDR1 MRHNA, CDR2 SNTAGT. CDR3 residues: CASYGPGTSSFSAGETQYF. CDR3 coding DNA: TGTGCCAGCTACGGTCCCGGGACAAGCTCTTTTTCCGCCGGAGAGACCCAGTACTTC.

The chain joins TRBV9 to TRBJ2-7; 9 bases are shared with TRBD2. The CDR3 is 14 residues long. Germline trimming cut 4 bases from V and 7 bases from J; bases unmatched to any gene: 9. Germline CDR1 is SGDLS and CDR2 is YYNGEE. The CDR3 sequence: CASSTRPTSGEQYF. The CDR3 DNA sequence: TGTGCCAGCAGCACACGACCCACTAGCGGGGAGCAGTACTTC.

The chain links TRBV13 to TRBJ1-2; the D gene is possibly TRBD1 (5 bases). V lost 4 bases, J lost 6 bases, and 21 bases lay in between. This CDR3 contains 16 residues. In germline, CDR1 is PRHDT, CDR2 FYEKMQ (reference sequence). Here the CDR3 DNA reads TGTGCCAGCAGCTCACGGGACTCAGGGAAGGGCGATGGCTACACCTTC. This sequence encodes CASSSRDSGKGDGYTF. The whole variable domain, remainder taken from reference TRBV13 and TRBJ1-2, is AAGVIQSPRHLIKEKRETATLKCYPIPRHDTVYWYQQGPGQDPQFLISFYEKMQSDKGSIPDRFSAQQFSDYHSELNMSSLELGDSALYFCASSSRDSGKGDGYTFGSGTRLTVV.

The V gene is TRBV18, the J gene TRBJ2-2, with D possibly TRBD1 on 6 matching bases. The V end was cut by 3 bases, the J end by 5 bases, with 13 bases between. The length of the CDR3 is 15 residues. Germline values: CDR1 KGHSH, CDR2 LQKENI. CDR3 loop: CASSPGHFKTGELFF. For the CDR3, the DNA is TGTGCCAGCTCACCGGGACATTTTAAGACCGGGGAGCTGTTTTTT.

The chain joins TRBV6-5 to TRBJ1-3, with no clear D. With 2 bases removed from V and 4 bases from J, the gap between germline ends came to 9 bases. Germline V gene data show CDR1 as MNHEY and CDR2 as SVGAGI. The CDR3 contains 14 residues. DNA of the CDR3: TGTGCCAGCAGTTACCGGGGTTACGGAAACACCATATATTTT. Protein sequence: CASSYRGYGNTIYF.

The chain recombines TRBV29-1 with TRBJ1-2, with D possibly matching TRBD1 (5 bases). V was trimmed by 8 bases and J by 3 bases, leaving 10 bases between them. The CDR3 loop spans 11 amino acids. CDR1 is SQVTM, CDR2 ANQGSEA, per germline. The CDR3 region is CSSGGDYGYTF. CDR3 DNA sequence: TGCAGCTCCGGAGGGGACTATGGCTACACCTTC.